This T cell receptor beta chain is drawn from a study of neurological immune-mediated disorders. Study-level results: Any association between clinical or MRI features and the multiple sclerosis repertoire cluster was absent. The absence of any CDR3 amino acid sequence shared by expanded clones across subjects suggests that repertoires were private in all groups. One cluster of related CDR3 sequences contained, by phylogenetic grouping, the repertoires of 18 of 34 multiple sclerosis patients and formed a possible signature.

Of note for this clonotype: Its matching antigen is unknown.

Sorted libraries drew on approximately 940,000 CD4+ or CD8+ T cells. TCRdb independently ran MiXCR on the 5' RACE reads; one entry per CDR3 protein. The table lists 55,000 or so distinct CDR3 sequences, over 3.5% of them singletons, with approximately 2% in the top ten. This sequence originates from a woman in her 40s with multiple sclerosis. The source material was CD4+ T cells from blood.

CDR3 region: CASSSQGAGNTEAFF. CDR3 bases: TGTGCCAGCAGCTCGCAGGGGGCTGGGAACACTGAAGCTTTCTTT. The chain links TRBV7-9 to TRBJ1-1, with 8 bases identical to TRBD1. From germline, CDR1 is SEHNR and CDR2 FQNEAQ (reference sequence). Trimming cost V 4 bases and J 1 base; bases outside gene matches: 5. The CDR3 sequence is 15 residues long.